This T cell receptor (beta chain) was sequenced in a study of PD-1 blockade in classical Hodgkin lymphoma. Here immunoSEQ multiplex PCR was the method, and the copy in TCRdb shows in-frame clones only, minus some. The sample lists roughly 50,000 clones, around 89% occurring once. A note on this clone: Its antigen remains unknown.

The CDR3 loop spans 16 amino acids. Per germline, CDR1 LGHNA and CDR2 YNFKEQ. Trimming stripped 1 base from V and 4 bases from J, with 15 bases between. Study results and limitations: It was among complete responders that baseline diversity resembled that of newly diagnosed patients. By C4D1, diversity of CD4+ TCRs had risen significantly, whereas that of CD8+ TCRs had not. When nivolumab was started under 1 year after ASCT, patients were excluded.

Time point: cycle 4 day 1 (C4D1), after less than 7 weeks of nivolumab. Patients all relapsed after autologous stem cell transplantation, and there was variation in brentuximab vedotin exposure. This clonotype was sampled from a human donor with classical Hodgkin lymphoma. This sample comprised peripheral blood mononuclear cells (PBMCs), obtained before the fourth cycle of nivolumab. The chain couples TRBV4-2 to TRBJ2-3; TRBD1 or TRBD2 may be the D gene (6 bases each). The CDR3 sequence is CASSQGTGAPPDTQYF. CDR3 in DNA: TGTGCCAGCAGCCAAGGCACGGGGGCTCCCCCAGATACGCAGTATTTT.